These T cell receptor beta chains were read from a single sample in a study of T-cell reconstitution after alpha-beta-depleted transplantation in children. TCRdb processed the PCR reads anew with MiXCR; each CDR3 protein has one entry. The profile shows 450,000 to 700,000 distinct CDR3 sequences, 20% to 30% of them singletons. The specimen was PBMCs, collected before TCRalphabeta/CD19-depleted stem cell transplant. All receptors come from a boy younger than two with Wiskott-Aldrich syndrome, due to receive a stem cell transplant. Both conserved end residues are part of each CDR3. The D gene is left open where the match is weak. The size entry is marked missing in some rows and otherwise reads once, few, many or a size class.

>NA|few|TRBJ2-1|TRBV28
TGTGCCAGCACGAGGGGTTCCTACAATGAGCAGTTCTTC
CASTRGSYNEQFF
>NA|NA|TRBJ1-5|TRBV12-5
TGTGCTAGTGGGCCAACCCTTGGCCAGCCCCAGCATTTT
CASGPTLGQPQHF
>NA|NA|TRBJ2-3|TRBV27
TGTGCCAGCACCCCCTTCCTCGGGGATTTCACAGATACGCAGTATTTT
CASTPFLGDFTDTQYF
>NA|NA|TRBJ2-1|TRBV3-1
TGTGCCAGCTGGGGTGAAGTCGGAGCGCCGGTCAACCTTATCTATGAGCAGTTCTTC
CASWGEVGAPVNLIYEQFF
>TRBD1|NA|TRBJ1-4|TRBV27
TGTGCCAGCAGTTTTAACAGGGGGAGAGGGCGTAATGAAAAACTGTTTTTT
CASSFNRGRGRNEKLFF
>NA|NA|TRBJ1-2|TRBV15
TGTGCCACCAGCGTCGAGGTTTGGGGAGATGGCTACACCTTC
CATSVEVWGDGYTF
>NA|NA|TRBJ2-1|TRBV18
TGTGCCAGCTCACCGTTTAATGACCTTTTCTCCTACAATGAGCAGTTCTTC
CASSPFNDLFSYNEQFF
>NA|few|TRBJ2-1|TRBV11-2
TGTGCCAGCAGCTTAAGTCTGGACAGTATCTATGAGCAGTTCTTC
CASSLSLDSIYEQFF
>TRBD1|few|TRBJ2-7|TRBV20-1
TGCAGTGCGTGGGACAGGGGGCTCGAGCAGTACTTC
CSAWDRGLEQYF
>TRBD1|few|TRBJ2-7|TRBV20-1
TGCAGTGCTAGAGTCCGAATCCGGGACAGGCTCTACGAGCAGTACTTC
CSARVRIRDRLYEQYF
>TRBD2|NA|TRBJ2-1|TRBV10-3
TGTGCCATCGGGACTAGTGGCAATGAGCAGTTCTTC
CAIGTSGNEQFF
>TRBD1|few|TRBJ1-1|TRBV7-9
TGTGCCAGCAGCTTGCAGGGGGTGAAAGCTTTCTTT
CASSLQGVKAFF
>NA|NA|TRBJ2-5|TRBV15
TGTGCCACCAGCGGCCAACCCCGGGGGTCGGGAGAGACCCAGTACTTC
CATSGQPRGSGETQYF
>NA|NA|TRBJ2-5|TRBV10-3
TGTGCCATCAGTGTTTGGGGGAAAGAGACCCAGTACTTC
CAISVWGKETQYF
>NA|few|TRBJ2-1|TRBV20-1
TGCAGTGCGGTCAGAGACTCCTACAATGAGCAGTTCTTC
CSAVRDSYNEQFF
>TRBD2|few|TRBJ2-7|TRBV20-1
TGCAGTGCTAGAGGCCCCGGGACTAGCTACGAGCAGTACTTC
CSARGPGTSYEQYF
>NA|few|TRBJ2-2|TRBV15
TGTGCCACCAGCAGAGTGCGGGCCACCGGGGAGCTGTTTTTT
CATSRVRATGELFF
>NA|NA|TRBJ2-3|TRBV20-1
TGCAGTGCCGTTCGTACCGTTTGGGATACGCAGTATTTT
CSAVRTVWDTQYF
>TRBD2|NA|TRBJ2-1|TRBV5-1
TGCGCCAGCAGCGTCGCCGGGACTAGCAGAGGCAATGAGCAGTTCTTC
CASSVAGTSRGNEQFF
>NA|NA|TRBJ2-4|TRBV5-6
TGTGCCAGCAGCTTTTTTAATTCCCCAGCCAAAAACATTCAGTACTTC
CASSFFNSPAKNIQYF
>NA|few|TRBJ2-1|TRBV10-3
TGTGCCATCAGGACTGGGACAAACTACAATGAGCAGTTCTTC
CAIRTGTNYNEQFF
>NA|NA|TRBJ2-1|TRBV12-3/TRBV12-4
TGTGCCAGCAAGTTGGGAAGCAGGACCTACAATGAGCAGTTCTTC
CASKLGSRTYNEQFF
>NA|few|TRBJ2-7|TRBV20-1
TGCAGTGCTCCTCTGGCGGTGAGCTCCTACGAGCAGTACTTC
CSAPLAVSSYEQYF
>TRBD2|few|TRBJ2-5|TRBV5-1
TGCGCCAGCAGCGTGGGACTAGCGGGAGCAGAGACCCAGTACTTC
CASSVGLAGAETQYF
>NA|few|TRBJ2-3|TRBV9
TGTGCCAGCAGCGTAGCGGGCACAGATACGCAGTATTTT
CASSVAGTDTQYF
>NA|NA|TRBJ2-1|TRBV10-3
TGTGCCATCAGTGGCGGGACATACAATGAGCAGTTCTTC
CAISGGTYNEQFF
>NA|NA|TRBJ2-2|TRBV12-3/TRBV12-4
TGTGCCAGCAGTTTAAGGGGACAACCCTGGGAGGAGCTGTTTTTT
CASSLRGQPWEELFF
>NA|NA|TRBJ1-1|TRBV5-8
TGTGCCAGCAGCTGGGGGGGGGGAGTGAACACTGAAGCTTTCTTT
CASSWGGGVNTEAFF
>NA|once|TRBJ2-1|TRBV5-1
TGCGCCAGCAGCTTGTCAGGGGCTGGTAATGAGCAGTTCTTC
CASSLSGAGNEQFF
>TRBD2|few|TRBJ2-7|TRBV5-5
TGTGCCAGCAGCAATCGGGCGGGAGACTCCTACGAGCAGTACTTC
CASSNRAGDSYEQYF
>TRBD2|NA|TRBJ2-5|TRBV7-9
TGTGCCAGCAGCTTAGGACTAGCGGGATTGTACCAAGAGACCCAGTACTTC
CASSLGLAGLYQETQYF
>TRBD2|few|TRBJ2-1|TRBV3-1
TGTGCCAGCAGCCAAGATCGGCTAGCGGGAAATGAGCAGTTCTTC
CASSQDRLAGNEQFF
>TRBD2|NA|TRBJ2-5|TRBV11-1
TGTGCCAGCAGCCCCCAGGGACTACCGGAACCAGGGACCCAGTACTTC
CASSPQGLPEPGTQYF
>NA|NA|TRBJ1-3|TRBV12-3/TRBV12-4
TGTGCCAGCAGTTACCGGACCCCTGGCAGAAACACCATATATTTT
CASSYRTPGRNTIYF
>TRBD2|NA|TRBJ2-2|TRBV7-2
TGTGCCAGCAGCTTTTGGTTAGCGGGAACCGGGGAGCTGTTTTTT
CASSFWLAGTGELFF
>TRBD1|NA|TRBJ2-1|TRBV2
TGTGCCAGCAGGAAAGGGACAGAAGGCAATGAGCAGTTCTTC
CASRKGTEGNEQFF
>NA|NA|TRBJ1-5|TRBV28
TGTGCCAGCAGTATCGCGACAGGCGGGAATCAGCCCCAGCATTTT
CASSIATGGNQPQHF